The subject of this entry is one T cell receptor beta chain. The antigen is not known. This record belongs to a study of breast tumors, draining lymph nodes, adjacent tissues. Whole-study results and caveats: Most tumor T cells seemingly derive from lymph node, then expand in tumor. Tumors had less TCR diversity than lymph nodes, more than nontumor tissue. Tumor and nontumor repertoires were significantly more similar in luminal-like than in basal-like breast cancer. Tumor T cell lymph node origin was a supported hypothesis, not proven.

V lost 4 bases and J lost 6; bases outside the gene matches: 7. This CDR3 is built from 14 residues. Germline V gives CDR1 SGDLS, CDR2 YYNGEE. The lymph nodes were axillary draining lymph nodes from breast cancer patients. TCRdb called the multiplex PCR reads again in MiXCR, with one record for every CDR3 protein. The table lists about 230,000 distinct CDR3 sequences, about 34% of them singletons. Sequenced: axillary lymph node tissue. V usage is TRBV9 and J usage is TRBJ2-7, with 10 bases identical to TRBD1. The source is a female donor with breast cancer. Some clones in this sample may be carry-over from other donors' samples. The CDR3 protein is CASSPPGTGVEQYF. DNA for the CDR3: TGTGCCAGCAGCCCTCCCGGGACAGGGGTCGAGCAGTACTTC.